Below are 25 T cell receptor beta chains sequenced from a single sample in a study of T cell responses to AZD1222 COVID-19 vaccine. The assay was immunoSEQ multiplex PCR, and TCRdb's table has in-frame clones only and misses some. In the table there are about 34,000 clones, roughly nine tenths of which are singletons. The specimen was peripheral blood, collected on day 0 of AZD1222 vaccination. The receptor source for this set is an adult in good health.

The genes are TRBV7-2 and TRBJ2-3; a weak D match, TRBD2 (6 bases). The CDR3 totals 15 residues. Germline assignment: CDR1 SGHTA and CDR2 FQGNSA. Trimming took off 4 bases at V and 3 bases at J, with 14 bases between the two ends. The CDR3 region is CASSSGGLATDTQYF. The DNA for the CDR3 is TGTGCCAGCAGCTCTGGGGGTCTAGCGACAGATACGCAGTATTTT.

The J gene is TRBJ1-6, the V gene TRBV5-1, with D perhaps matching TRBD1 (5 bases). Germline V gene data show CDR1 as SGHRS and CDR2 as YFSETQ. V lost 5 bases and J lost 12, with 18 bases in between. The length of the CDR3 is 14 residues. CDR3 sequence: CASRPDKPYGPLHF. In DNA, the CDR3 is TGCGCCAGCAGACCGGACAAACCATATGGACCCCTCCACTTT.

The chain is built from TRBV5-1 and TRBJ2-2; D ambiguous. Germline CDR1 SGHRS, CDR2 YFSETQ. This CDR3 has 13 residues. With 4 bases removed from V and 5 bases from J, the gap between germline ends came to 9 bases. The CDR3 region has the DNA TGCGCCAGCAGCACGGTAGGAACCGGGGAGCTGTTTTTT. It is translated as CASSTVGTGELFF.

The table lists this clone with a count of one. The CDR3 spells CSVERRNTEAFF. The DNA of the CDR3 is TGCAGCGTTGAAAGGCGGAACACTGAAGCTTTCTTT. The J gene is TRBJ1-1, the V gene TRBV29-1; D ambiguous. The CDR3 extends over 12 amino acids. V was trimmed by 2 bases and J by 1 base, leaving 5 bases between them. Germline-derived CDR1 and CDR2 are SQVTM and ANQGSEA.

This sequence joins TRBV18 and TRBJ2-7; no clear D gene. Between the trimmed V and J ends, which lost 2 bases and 2 bases, there was a span of 13 bases. CDR1 and CDR2 from the germline V gene are KGHSH and LQKENI. CDR3 length: 15 amino acids. The CDR3 sequence is CASSPAQRPTYEQYF. The CDR3 DNA follows: TGTGCCAGCTCACCAGCCCAGCGCCCGACCTACGAGCAGTACTTC.

CDR3 in DNA: TGTGCCAGTAGTACACCGGGACTAGCGGGGGGCCCGAACACCGGGGAGCTGTTTTTT. It is translated as CASSTPGLAGGPNTGELFF. The chain recombines TRBV19 with TRBJ2-2, with 15 positions matching TRBD2. The CDR3 sequence is 19 residues long. CDR1 is LNHDA, CDR2 SQIVND, per germline (reference sequence). V shed 4 bases and J 0 bases; nucleotides not matched to a gene: 6.

The rearrangement links TRBV19 to TRBJ2-7; 7 nucleotides align to TRBD2. V lost 7 bases and J lost 3; bases outside the gene matches: 6. The germline gives CDR1 LNHDA, CDR2 SQIVND (reference sequence). The CDR3 totals 13 residues. Here the CDR3 DNA reads TGTGCCAGTAAAGGGAGGGAGGGCTACGAGCAGTACTTC. Protein: CASKGREGYEQYF.

The CDR3: CASLTPPPAVQETQYF. The CDR3 region has the DNA TGTGCAAGTCTCACACCCCCCCCGGCAGTCCAAGAGACCCAGTACTTC. This chain connects TRBV12-2 to TRBJ2-5. TRBV12-2 is a listed pseudogene. The CDR3 has 16 amino acids.

The chain combines TRBV7-2 with TRBJ2-5; 16 bases map to TRBD2. V lost 6 bases, J lost 9 bases, and 4 bases stayed unmatched. The germline V gene has CDR1 SGHTA and CDR2 FQGNSA. CDR3 size: 14 residues. The CDR3 loop is CASSSGTSGGAQYF. CDR3 DNA: TGTGCCAGCAGTTCCGGGACTAGCGGGGGGGCCCAGTACTTC. Together with reference TRBV7-2 and TRBJ2-5, the CDR3 gives the full variable domain: GAGVSQSPSNKVTEKGKDVELRCDPISGHTALYWYRQSLGQGLEFLIYFQGNSAPDKSGLPSDRFSAERTGGSVSTLTIQRTQQEDSAVYLCASSSGTSGGAQYFGPGTRLLVL.

V and J are TRBV28 and TRBJ1-5, with a tentative D call TRBD1 (5 bases). Germline-derived CDR1 and CDR2 are MDHEN and SYDVKM. V was trimmed by 7 bases and J by 4 bases, leaving 11 bases between them. The length of the CDR3 is 13 residues. The CDR3 here is CASTDPGNQPQHF. CDR3 nucleotides: TGTGCCAGCACGGACCCAGGGAATCAGCCCCAGCATTTT. The entire variable domain, with the rest obtained from reference TRBV28 and TRBJ1-5, is as follows: DVKVTQSSRYLVKRTGEKVFLECVQDMDHENMFWYRQDPGLGLRLIYFSYDVKMKEKGDIPEGYSVSREKKERFSLILESASTNQTSMYLCASTDPGNQPQHFGDGTRLSIL.

The rearrangement links TRBV7-2 to TRBJ1-5; D is unclear. Trimming cost V 5 bases and J 4 bases, with 15 bases left between them. Germline V CDR1 and CDR2: SGHTA, FQGNSA. The CDR3 is 15 residues long. The CDR3 coding sequence is TGTGCCAGCAGCGAGAACGGACGGGAGAATCAGCCCCAGCATTTT. It specifies CASSENGRENQPQHF.

The chain joins TRBV28 to TRBJ2-7; D is perhaps TRBD2 (6 bases). The V and J ends lost 4 bases and 6 bases respectively, with 16 bases between them. The CDR3 is made up of 14 amino acids. The germline CDR1 and CDR2 sequences are MDHEN and SYDVKM. The CDR3 sequence is CASSSLGLGREQYF. In nucleotides, the CDR3 is TGTGCCAGCAGTTCCCTGGGACTGGGCCGCGAGCAGTACTTC.

The rearrangement links TRBV7-9 to TRBJ1-2; 9 bases align to TRBD1. The V gene's germline CDR1 is SEHNR and CDR2 FQNEAQ (reference sequence). V lost 4 bases, J lost 4 bases, and 4 bases stayed unmatched. The CDR3 is 14 amino acids. In DNA form, the CDR3 reads TGTGCCAGCAGCTCCTTGACAGGGGGCTATGGCTACACCTTC. This encodes CASSSLTGGYGYTF.

The chain carries TRBV5-1 and TRBJ2-1, with TRBD2 matching over 7 bases. Germline values: CDR1 SGHRS, CDR2 YFSETQ. This CDR3 has 15 residues. The J segment lost 5 bases and the V segment lost 3 bases, leaving 8 bases of the junction unmatched. DNA of the CDR3: TGCGCCAGCAGCTCACCTAGCCGGGGGGACAATGAGCAGTTCTTC. Protein product: CASSSPSRGDNEQFF.

The rearrangement joins TRBV10-3 to TRBJ2-1; 9 bases agree with TRBD1. The length of the CDR3 is 12 residues. The V gene end was trimmed by 4 bases and the J gene end by 15 bases; junction bases not matched to a gene: 7. The germline V gene has CDR1 ENHRY and CDR2 SYGVKD. The CDR3 DNA is TGTGCCATCAGTGCGGGACAGGGTAGTTCGTTCTTC. Its translation: CAISAGQGSSFF.

The chain couples TRBV19 to TRBJ1-2; D unresolved. The CDR3 contains 14 residues. Germline CDR1 is LNHDA and CDR2 is SQIVND (reference sequence). Trimming took 4 bases from V and 2 from J, leaving 11 bases between them. CDR3 region: CASSTSESNYGYTF. CDR3 sequence (DNA): TGTGCCAGTAGTACCTCCGAATCCAACTATGGCTACACCTTC.

The V call is TRBV25-1, the J call TRBJ1-2; D gene ambiguous. Trimming stripped 1 base from V and 6 bases from J, with 12 bases between. The CDR3 is 14 residues long. Germline CDR1 is MGHDK and CDR2 is SYGVNS. CDR3 in DNA: TGTGCCAGCAGTGAATTATGGGAAGCCAATGGCTACACCTTC. This translates into CASSELWEANGYTF.

This rearrangement joins TRBV7-9 to TRBJ2-7; no firm D call. The CDR3 is 13 residues long. The germline V gene has CDR1 SEHNR and CDR2 FQNEAQ (reference sequence). Trimming pared 5 bases from V and 2 bases from J, leaving 10 bases between. This CDR3 is CASSPEAAYEQYF. The CDR3 bases are TGTGCCAGCAGCCCTGAGGCGGCCTACGAGCAGTACTTC.

The chain is built from TRBV28 and TRBJ2-7; 7 positions agree with TRBD2. Germline CDR1 MDHEN, CDR2 SYDVKM. Trimming at V came to 6 bases and at J to 6 bases, leaving 8 bases not matched to a gene. The CDR3 is made up of 13 amino acids. In nucleotides, the CDR3 is TGTGCCAGCAGCACGGGGGGTTCGGGCGAGCAGTACTTC. Amino acid sequence: CASSTGGSGEQYF.

J is TRBJ2-7 and V is TRBV5-1, with D perhaps given as TRBD1 or TRBD2 (7 bases each). Germline V gene sequence: CDR1 SGHRS, CDR2 YFSETQ. The CDR3 spans 15 residues. The ends were cut back, 1 base at V and 4 bases at J, with 15 bases in the middle. The CDR3 region is CASSLTTGRGYEQYF. CDR3 in DNA: TGCGCCAGCAGCTTGACGACAGGGAGGGGGTACGAGCAGTACTTC.

This clone was counted a single time. The V gene is TRBV2, the J gene TRBJ2-7, with D maybe TRBD2 (5 bases). CDR1 SNHLY and CDR2 FYNNEI come from the germline V gene. The V end lost 5 bases, the J end lost 3 bases, and 8 bases lay between the germline ends. The CDR3 has 12 amino acids. CDR3 residues: CASSPSLYEQYF. The DNA of the CDR3 is TGTGCCAGCAGTCCTAGCCTCTACGAGCAGTACTTC.

The chain recombines TRBV19 with TRBJ2-7; 14 bases line up with TRBD2. Germline CDR1 reads LNHDA; CDR2 reads SQIVND (reference sequence). The length of the CDR3 is 15 residues. V shed 5 bases, J shed 5 bases, and the junction held 5 bases outside the gene matches. CDR3 sequence: CASSGGTSGGHEQYF. The CDR3 DNA reads TGTGCCAGTAGTGGCGGGACTAGCGGGGGCCACGAGCAGTACTTC. The full variable domain, with the rest looked up from reference TRBV19 and TRBJ2-7, is DGGITQSPKYLFRKEGQNVTLSCEQNLNHDAMYWYRQDPGQGLRLIYYSQIVNDFQKGDIAEGYSVSREKKESFPLTVTSAQKNPTAFYLCASSGGTSGGHEQYFGPGTRLTVT.

This rearrangement joins TRBV6-2 or TRBV6-3 to TRBJ1-5; no clear D. Germline V CDR1 and CDR2: MNHEY, SVGEGT. The CDR3 has 14 amino acids. V lost 2 bases, J lost 10 bases, and 15 bases lay in between. The CDR3 loop reads CASSYEPGGKPQHF. CDR3 DNA sequence: TGTGCCAGCAGTTACGAGCCAGGCGGAAAACCCCAGCATTTT.

The V and J genes are TRBV28 and TRBJ1-1, with 7 bases lining up with TRBD1. The germline V gene has CDR1 MDHEN and CDR2 SYDVKM. This CDR3 has 15 residues. V shed 2 bases and J 5 bases; nucleotides not matched to a gene: 8. In nucleotides, the CDR3 is TGTGCCAGCAGTTTAATCCACAGGGGATGGACTGAAGCTTTCTTT. The encoded protein is CASSLIHRGWTEAFF.

This clone was counted a single time. The chain recombines TRBV10-2 with TRBJ2-1; 12 bases are shared with TRBD2. V dropped 6 bases and J dropped 1; count of bases not matched to a gene: 1. This CDR3 region has 15 residues. Germline CDR1 is WSHSY and CDR2 is SAAADI. DNA of the CDR3: TGCGCCAGCAGGCTAGCGGGAGGGTCCTACAATGAGCAGTTCTTC. Protein: CASRLAGGSYNEQFF.